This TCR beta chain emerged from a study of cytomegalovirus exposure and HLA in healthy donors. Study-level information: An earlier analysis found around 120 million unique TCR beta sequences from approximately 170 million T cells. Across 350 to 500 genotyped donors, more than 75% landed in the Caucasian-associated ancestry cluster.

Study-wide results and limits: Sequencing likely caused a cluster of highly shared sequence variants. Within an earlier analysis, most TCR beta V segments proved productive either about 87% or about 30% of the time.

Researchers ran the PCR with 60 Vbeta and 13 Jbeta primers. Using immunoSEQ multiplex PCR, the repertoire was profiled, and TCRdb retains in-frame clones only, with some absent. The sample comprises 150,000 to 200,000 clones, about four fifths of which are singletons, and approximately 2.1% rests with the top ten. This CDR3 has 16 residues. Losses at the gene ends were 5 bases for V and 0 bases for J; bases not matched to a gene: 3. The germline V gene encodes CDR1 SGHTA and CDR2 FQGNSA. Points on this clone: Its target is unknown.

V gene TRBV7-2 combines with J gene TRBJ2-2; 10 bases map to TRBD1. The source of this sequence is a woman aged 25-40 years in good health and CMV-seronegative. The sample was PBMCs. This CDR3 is CASSPGTGANTGELFF. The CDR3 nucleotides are TGTGCCAGCAGCCCTGGGACAGGGGCGAACACCGGGGAGCTGTTTTTT. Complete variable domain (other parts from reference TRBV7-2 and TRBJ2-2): GAGVSQSPSNKVTEKGKDVELRCDPISGHTALYWYRQSLGQGLEFLIYFQGNSAPDKSGLPSDRFSAERTGGSVSTLTIQRTQQEDSAVYLCASSPGTGANTGELFFGEGSRLTVL.